This T cell receptor beta chain emerged from a study of shared clonotypes between healthy human individuals. Naive CD8 populations comprised CD45RO-negative cells positively selected for CCR7, excluding terminally differentiated effector memory CD45RA+ cells. Sequencing used immunoSEQ multiplex PCR; TCRdb keeps in-frame clones, though not all of them. The data contain approximately 810,000 clones, around 93% of them singletons. This clone was found once. The sample comprised naive CD8+ T cells sorted from blood. This receptor was taken from a man aged 25 to 40 in good health.

CDR3 loop: CASSLGQGGNTGELFF. DNA for the CDR3: TGTGCCAGCAGCTTGGGACAGGGGGGGAACACCGGGGAGCTGTTTTTT. The genes are TRBV5-6 and TRBJ2-2; TRBD1 aligns across 9 bases. With 0 bases clipped from V and 1 base from J, the junction kept 1 base outside the gene matches. This CDR3 is 16 amino acids long. Germline CDR1 is SGHDT and CDR2 is YYEEEE.